What follows are 13 T cell receptor beta chains derived from one specimen sequenced in a study of T cell responses to AZD1222 COVID-19 vaccine. TCRdb's copy holds only in-frame clones and misses some; the assay was immunoSEQ multiplex PCR. The repertoire holds 120,000 or so clones, with around 90% as singletons. The material sequenced was peripheral blood, taken on day 0 of AZD1222 vaccination. The receptor set was obtained from an adult in good health.

The chain joins TRBV25-1 to TRBJ2-2, with 10 bases matching TRBD2. This CDR3 is built from 17 residues. Trimming at V came to 1 base and at J to 8 bases, leaving 10 bases not matched to a gene. The germline V gene encodes CDR1 MGHDK and CDR2 SYGVNS. CDR3 sequence reads: CASSEFGLAGDSGELFF. CDR3 nucleotide sequence: TGTGCCAGCAGTGAATTTGGGCTAGCGGGGGATTCGGGGGAGCTGTTTTTT.

The rearrangement links TRBV9 to TRBJ2-2, with D tentatively TRBD2 (6 bases). V was cut by 3 bases and J by 5 bases, with 17 bases left in between. The CDR3 covers 16 residues. Per germline, CDR1 SGDLS and CDR2 YYNGEE. CDR3 in DNA: TGTGCCAGCAGCGCCGACTCCGGGGGTTGGACCGGGGAGCTGTTTTTT. It codes for CASSADSGGWTGELFF. Full variable domain (outside the CDR3, taken from reference TRBV9 and TRBJ2-2): DSGVTQTPKHLITATGQRVTLRCSPRSGDLSVYWYQQSLDQGLQFLIQYYNGEERAKGNILERFSAQQFPDLHSELNLSSLELGDSALYFCASSADSGGWTGELFFGEGSRLTVL.

The chain combines TRBV5-1 with TRBJ2-3; possibly TRBD1 for D (7 bases). The CDR3 totals 15 residues. Trimming cost V 4 bases and J 0 bases, with 12 bases left between them. Per germline, CDR1 SGHRS and CDR2 YFSETQ. CDR3 sequence reads: CASSLEGASTDTQYF. For the CDR3, the DNA is TGCGCCAGCAGCCTGGAGGGGGCTAGCACAGATACGCAGTATTTT. Filled out from reference TRBV5-1 and TRBJ2-3, the complete variable domain reads KAGVTQTPRYLIKTRGQQVTLSCSPISGHRSVSWYQQTPGQGLQFLFEYFSETQRNKGNFPGRFSGRQFSNSRSEMNVSTLELGDSALYLCASSLEGASTDTQYFGPGTRLTVL.

This chain connects TRBV29-1 to TRBJ2-3, with D perhaps TRBD1 (5 bases). V lost 3 bases to trimming and J lost 0 bases, with 7 bases between them. Per the germline V gene, CDR1 is SQVTM and CDR2 is ANQGSEA. This CDR3 comprises 13 residues. CDR3 DNA sequence: TGCAGCGTTGACAGGGCGAGCACAGATACGCAGTATTTT. Translated, it gives CSVDRASTDTQYF.

The genes are TRBV28 and TRBJ2-2, with TRBD2 matching 9 bases. CDR1 and CDR2 from the germline V gene are MDHEN and SYDVKM. V shed 5 bases, J shed 1 base, and the junction held 8 bases outside the gene matches. The CDR3 sequence is 17 residues long. The CDR3 DNA is TGTGCCAGCAGTACTAGCGGGCATGGAAAGAACACCGGGGAGCTGTTTTTT. Encoded protein: CASSTSGHGKNTGELFF. Combining the CDR3 with reference TRBV28 and TRBJ2-2 gives the whole variable domain DVKVTQSSRYLVKRTGEKVFLECVQDMDHENMFWYRQDPGLGLRLIYFSYDVKMKEKGDIPEGYSVSREKKERFSLILESASTNQTSMYLCASSTSGHGKNTGELFFGEGSRLTVL.

This clone was counted a few times. CDR3 protein: CSAPGLAGGSTDTQYF. The CDR3 DNA reads TGCAGCGCGCCGGGACTAGCGGGGGGAAGCACAGATACGCAGTATTTT. This rearrangement joins TRBV29-1 to TRBJ2-3; 15 bases align to TRBD2. This CDR3 has 16 amino acids. V lost 7 bases and J lost 0; bases outside the gene matches: 5. Germline CDR1 reads SQVTM; CDR2 reads ANQGSEA.

The genes are TRBV5-6 and TRBJ2-2, with D hard to call. The germline V and J ends were trimmed by 2 bases and 0 bases, with 11 bases remaining between them. The CDR3 totals 16 residues. CDR1 is SGHDT and CDR2 is YYEEEE in the germline V gene. CDR3 DNA sequence: TGTGCCAGCAGCTTTTATCTAAGTACGAACACCGGGGAGCTGTTTTTT. Protein sequence: CASSFYLSTNTGELFF.

This clone was recorded a few times. V gene TRBV30 combines with J gene TRBJ2-2; D remains unclear. CDR3 length: 11 amino acids. The germline gives CDR1 GTSNPN, CDR2 SVGIG (reference sequence). The CDR3 region is CGVINTGELFF. For the CDR3, the DNA is TGTGGGGTCATTAACACCGGGGAGCTGTTTTTT.

The sample holds one count of this clone. The gene calls are TRBV4-3 and TRBJ2-1, with 10 bases matching TRBD2. V lost 1 base and J lost 10; bases outside the gene matches: 7. Per germline, CDR1 LGHNA and CDR2 YSLEER. The CDR3 is made up of 15 amino acids. In DNA, the CDR3 is TGCGCCAGCAGCCAAGTGCGGCTAGCGGGGGACGAGCAGTTCTTC. It codes for CASSQVRLAGDEQFF.

This clone was observed once. CDR3 coding DNA: TGTGCCAGCAGTGACATAGGCCGTGCGCAGTATTTT. The encoded protein is CASSDIGRAQYF. The chain employs TRBV6-1 and TRBJ2-3, with D unresolved. The germline CDR1 and CDR2 sequences are MNHNS and SASEGT. This CDR3 spans 12 amino acids. Trimming left V 3 bases short and J 10 bases short, with 11 bases between.

V usage is TRBV10-3 and J usage is TRBJ1-2; 7 bases agree with TRBD1. Germline CDR1 ENHRY, CDR2 SYGVKD. The V gene end was trimmed by 2 bases and the J gene end by 5 bases; junction bases not matched to a gene: 2. CDR3 size: 13 residues. In DNA form, the CDR3 reads TGTGCCATCAGTGAGGAGGGGGCGTATGGCTACACCTTC. Protein sequence: CAISEEGAYGYTF.

The V call is TRBV6-4, the J call TRBJ2-1; no firm D call. CDR1 is MRHNA, CDR2 SNTAGT, per germline. The CDR3 contains 16 residues. The V and J ends lost 3 bases and 0 bases respectively, with 12 bases between them. The CDR3 nucleotides are TGTGCCAGCAGTGAGAGTCTCCATCGCTCCTACAATGAGCAGTTCTTC. It specifies CASSESLHRSYNEQFF.

This clone was seen only once. This chain connects TRBV2 to TRBJ2-6; D is ambiguous. Germline V CDR1 and CDR2: SNHLY, FYNNEI. Trimming cost V 2 bases and J 0 bases, with 8 bases left between them. CDR3 size: 16 residues. The CDR3 nucleotides are TGTGCCAGCAGTGAAACACGTTTCTCTGGGGCCAACGTCCTGACTTTC. As protein: CASSETRFSGANVLTF.